The rows below give T cell receptor beta chains drawn from one sample of a study of EBV T-cell therapy then PD-1 blockade in nasopharyngeal carcinoma. Antigens of these TCRs are unknown. The data were produced by immunoSEQ multiplex PCR, yet TCRdb's version contains in-frame clones alone and is incomplete. This sample has roughly 22,000 clones; 82% occur once, and the top ten carry approximately 25%. Here the sequenced sample was CD8+ T cells from blood, taken at day -245 from a patient whose treatment included autologous EBV-specific T cells and nivolumab. These receptors originate from a man aged 40-55 years with nasopharyngeal carcinoma. The CDR3 runs from the conserved cysteine through the conserved F or W. Only some rows state a clone size, as once, few, many or a class for expanded clones.

V gene: TRBV3-1/TRBV3-2; clone size: NA; CDR3 protein: CASSPGGPADTQYF
V gene: TRBV6-2/TRBV6-3; clone size: NA; CDR3 protein: CASSYHYEQYF
V gene: TRBV10-3; clone size: NA; CDR3 protein: CAIRPTGNNQPQHF
V gene: TRBV2; clone size: NA; CDR3 protein: CASRTGQGAGYGYTF
V gene: TRBV4-2; clone size: few; CDR3 protein: CASSLDRVYEQYF
V gene: TRBV6-2/TRBV6-3; clone size: NA; CDR3 protein: CASSRDSRDYNSPLHF
V gene: TRBV6-4; clone size: NA; CDR3 protein: CASSLDGTSYEQYF
V gene: TRBV6-4; clone size: once; CDR3 protein: CASSDSGEQPQHF
V gene: TRBV7-6; clone size: once; CDR3 protein: CASSLAPGAADTEAFF
V gene: TRBV15; clone size: NA; CDR3 protein: CATSRVPAATNEKLFF
V gene: TRBV7-6; clone size: once; CDR3 protein: CASSLVPDRGGAYGYTF
V gene: TRBV7-9; clone size: NA; CDR3 protein: CASSQGTSGGTTNEQFF
V gene: TRBV7-8; clone size: NA; CDR3 protein: CASSFSHYEQYF
V gene: TRBV7-3; clone size: many; CDR3 protein: CASRSASNNEQFF
V gene: TRBV24-1; clone size: once; CDR3 protein: CATTCPGEVCYEQFF
V gene: TRBV9; clone size: NA; CDR3 protein: CASSVAGDSLLANTGELFF
V gene: TRBV27; clone size: NA; CDR3 protein: CASSLFSRTDSKLFF
V gene: TRBV6-1; clone size: NA; CDR3 protein: CASSEGDRNYGYTF
V gene: TRBV7-9; clone size: medium-sized; CDR3 protein: CASSPRTDRNTGELFF
V gene: TRBV4-3; clone size: NA; CDR3 protein: CASSQYTGDRNYGYTF
V gene: TRBV15; clone size: few; CDR3 protein: CATSRDAGGPDTQYF
V gene: TRBV30; clone size: few; CDR3 protein: CAWSVGHGAYEQYF
V gene: TRBV15; clone size: few; CDR3 protein: CATSRATGGNEKLFF
V gene: TRBV28; clone size: NA; CDR3 protein: CASSLGQGYRSGYTF
V gene: TRBV7-9; clone size: NA; CDR3 protein: CASSSTGTMTYEQYF
V gene: TRBV13; clone size: NA; CDR3 protein: CASSLGNTGGEQYF